This T cell receptor beta chain was sequenced for a study of blood T cell repertoires in COVID-19. Sequencing used immunoSEQ multiplex PCR; TCRdb keeps in-frame clones, though not all of them. The sample contains around 56,000 clones, approximately 90% of which appear only once. Deletions cut 1 base from V and 7 bases from J, with 11 bases between. Per germline, CDR1 SGHVS and CDR2 FNYEAQ. The CDR3 spans 15 residues. The sequenced sample consisted of peripheral blood. The TCR was taken from a woman aged 60-70 years with active or convalescent COVID-19. The chain has TRBV7-6 and TRBJ1-6; D gene unclear. CDR3 in amino acids: CASSLGSAENSPLHF. Here the CDR3 DNA reads TGTGCCAGCAGCTTAGGTTCGGCGGAAAATTCACCCCTCCACTTT. The whole variable domain, filled in from reference TRBV7-6 and TRBJ1-6, reads GAGVSQSPRYKVTKRGQDVALRCDPISGHVSLYWYRQALGQGPEFLTYFNYEAQQDKSGLPNDRFSAERPEGSISTLTIQRTEQRDSAMYRCASSLGSAENSPLHFGNGTRLTVT.